This is a list of T cell receptor beta chains from one sample in a study of blood T cell repertoires in COVID-19. TCRdb keeps only in-frame clones here, not all; method: immunoSEQ multiplex PCR. Here the sample spans tens of thousands of clones, about 83% being singletons. The specimen sequenced was peripheral blood. The receptors shown here come from a young man with COVID-19, enrolled during active disease. Both conserved end residues are part of each CDR3. The D gene is left open where the match is weak. Expanded clones are given a class, and other clones once, few, many or no size at all.

.	TRBJ1-6	TRBV5-1	.	CASSLVAGNNSPLHF	TGCGCCAGCAGCTTGGTGGCGGGTAATAATTCACCCCTCCACTTT
.	TRBJ2-6	TRBV19	once	CASSRGSSGANVLTF	TGTGCCAGTAGTCGAGGGTCCTCTGGGGCCAACGTCCTGACTTTC
TRBD1	TRBJ2-7	TRBV6-5	.	CASSLDRVNEQYF	TGTGCCAGCAGTCTGGACAGGGTAAACGAGCAGTACTTC
.	TRBJ1-3	TRBV7-2	.	CASSLHRTSGNTIYF	TGTGCCAGCAGCCTGCACCGGACTTCCGGAAACACCATATATTTT
.	TRBJ1-1	TRBV6-2/TRBV6-3	.	CASSYPPGTEAFF	TGTGCCAGCAGTTACCCCCCGGGCACTGAAGCTTTCTTT
TRBD1	TRBJ1-2	TRBV15	.	CATSRDPGQGFGYTF	TGTGCCACCAGCAGAGACCCGGGACAGGGGTTCGGCTACACCTTC
TRBD1	TRBJ1-2	TRBV29-1	.	CSAWTGRYGYTF	TGCAGCGCTTGGACAGGGAGGTATGGCTACACCTTC
TRBD1	TRBJ1-2	TRBV18	.	CASSPGQVYGYTF	TGTGCCAGCTCCCCCGGACAGGTCTATGGCTACACCTTC
.	TRBJ1-2	TRBV15	.	CATSGGALGTGYTF	TGTGCCACCAGCGGCGGGGCCCTTGGAACTGGCTACACCTTC
.	TRBJ1-5	TRBV6-6	.	CASRSGSSNQPQHF	TGTGCCAGCAGATCAGGGTCCAGCAATCAGCCCCAGCATTTT
TRBD2	TRBJ2-1	TRBV4-3	.	CASSQEITSGSGDEQFF	TGCGCCAGCAGCCAAGAAATAACTAGCGGGAGTGGAGATGAGCAGTTCTTC
.	TRBJ2-6	TRBV19	.	CASSIAPGGANVLTF	TGTGCCAGTAGTATAGCCCCGGGGGGGGCCAACGTCCTGACTTTC
TRBD1	TRBJ2-1	TRBV2	.	CASSDGTGGVYEQFF	TGTGCCAGCAGTGACGGGACAGGGGGTGTATATGAGCAGTTCTTC
TRBD1	TRBJ2-7	TRBV15	.	CATSKGQDTYEQYF	TGTGCCACCAGCAAAGGACAGGATACCTACGAGCAGTACTTC
.	TRBJ2-7	TRBV6-1	.	CASSEARTLIQSYEQYF	TGTGCCAGCAGTGAAGCACGGACTCTCATCCAGTCCTACGAGCAGTACTTC
.	TRBJ1-3	TRBV10-2	few	CASSETGGNTIYF	TGCGCCAGCAGTGAGACAGGAGGAAACACCATATATTTT
TRBD1	TRBJ1-2	TRBV30	.	CAWSPGTGGGYTF	TGTGCCTGGAGTCCCGGGACAGGGGGTGGCTACACCTTC
TRBD2	TRBJ2-7	TRBV5-4	.	CATQPGGRSSYEQYF	TGTGCCACCCAACCGGGGGGGCGGAGCTCCTACGAGCAGTACTTC
TRBD2	TRBJ2-1	TRBV7-3	.	CASSLNSGRSGEQFF	TGTGCCAGCAGCTTAAACAGCGGGAGGTCGGGTGAGCAGTTCTTC
.	TRBJ1-2	TRBV2	.	CASSEEEAGYTF	TGTGCCAGCAGTGAAGAGGAGGCTGGCTACACCTTC
.	TRBJ2-1	TRBV30	.	CAWGRGGAGRNEQFF	TGTGCCTGGGGCCGTGGAGGAGCTGGACGAAATGAGCAGTTCTTC
TRBD1	TRBJ1-1	TRBV5-5	.	CASSFQTGVNTEAFF	TGTGCCAGCAGCTTCCAAACAGGGGTGAACACTGAAGCTTTCTTT
.	TRBJ1-5	TRBV5-4	.	CASSPGGGGNQPQHF	TGTGCCAGCAGCCCAGGAGGCGGAGGCAATCAGCCCCAGCATTTT
TRBD1	TRBJ1-5	TRBV7-3	.	CASSPDRGQPQHF	TGTGCCAGCAGCCCGGACAGGGGGCAGCCCCAGCATTTT
.	TRBJ1-1	TRBV7-9	.	CASSLVMNTEAFF	TGTGCCAGCAGCTTAGTCATGAACACTGAAGCTTTCTTT
TRBD1	TRBJ2-5	TRBV29-1	.	CSVKTPGQGRETQYF	TGCAGCGTTAAAACTCCGGGACAGGGAAGGGAGACCCAGTACTTC
.	TRBJ1-2	TRBV4-2	.	CASSQDMRGGGYTF	TGTGCCAGCAGCCAAGATATGAGAGGTGGCGGCTACACCTTC
.	TRBJ2-7	TRBV5-4	few	CASSLDRYSYYEQYF	TGTGCCAGCAGCTTGGACAGGTACTCCTACTACGAGCAGTACTTC
.	TRBJ1-1	TRBV10-3	.	CAISESTGVSEAFF	TGTGCCATCAGTGAGTCGACGGGGGTATCTGAAGCTTTCTTT
.	TRBJ2-5	TRBV3-1/TRBV3-2	.	CASSLRTGIQETQYF	TGTGCCAGCAGCCTACGAACAGGGATCCAAGAGACCCAGTACTTC
.	TRBJ1-5	TRBV28	.	CASSGAGATQPQHF	TGTGCCAGCAGTGGAGCGGGGGCCACTCAGCCCCAGCATTTT
.	TRBJ2-2	TRBV11-1	.	CASSLGGRGSTGELFF	TGTGCCAGCAGCTTAGGTGGGAGAGGGAGCACCGGGGAGCTGTTTTTT
.	TRBJ2-5	TRBV7-2	.	CASRPPGYGETQYF	TGTGCCAGCAGGCCTCCGGGATACGGAGAGACCCAGTACTTC
.	TRBJ1-2	TRBV6-5	.	CASSRYRDYGYTF	TGTGCCAGCAGTCGGTACAGGGACTATGGCTACACCTTC
.	TRBJ2-3	TRBV11-3	once	CASSLEASATDTQYF	TGTGCCAGCAGCTTAGAGGCCAGCGCCACAGATACGCAGTATTTT
TRBD1	TRBJ1-4	TRBV5-1	.	CASSLRGQGFSTNEKLFF	TGCGCCAGCAGTCTGAGGGGACAGGGGTTTTCAACTAATGAAAAACTGTTTTTT
.	TRBJ1-2	TRBV23-1	once	CASSQTGGLGYGYTF	TGCGCCAGCAGTCAGACAGGCGGTTTGGGCTATGGCTACACCTTC